The 20 T cell receptor beta chains reported below all come from one sample, sequenced in a study of T cells in women clearing cervical HPV infection. Clones were sequenced by immunoSEQ multiplex PCR, and TCRdb holds only the in-frame ones, with some missing. The listing contains about 29,000 clones. Material: blood buffy coat. Every receptor here comes from a woman between 18 and 70 years old with a cervical HPV16 infection that either progressed to CIN3+ or cleared (not recorded which).

Comments on this clone: The read is 3 residues too short to cover the CDR3 end, so that end is filled in from the germline J gene. This chain uses TRBV12-3 or TRBV12-4 with TRBJ2-5; a weak D match, TRBD1 (6 bases). V lost 5 bases to trimming and J lost 4 bases, with 11 bases between them. The CDR3 runs to 13 residues. CDR3 DNA, as far as it was read: TGTGCCAGCAGTATGACAGGCCCAGAGACC. The encoded protein is CASSMTGPET. The CDR3 in full is CASSMTGPETQYF.

The CDR3 DNA, read in part, is TGCGCCAGCAGACAAAAAACGGCGGACACCCACACAGATACG. This translates into CASRQKTADTHTDT. The full CDR3 is CASRQKTADTHTDTQYF. This chain connects TRBV5-1 to TRBJ2-3, with D possibly being TRBD1 (5 bases). The CDR3 goes on 3 residues after the read ends, and that part is filled in from the germline J gene. With 5 bases removed from V and 2 bases from J, the gap between germline ends came to 21 bases. CDR1 is SGHRS and CDR2 is YFSETQ in the germline V gene. This CDR3 contains 17 residues.

A remark on this clone: The CDR3 end lies 3 residues beyond the end of the read and is filled in from the germline J gene. The chain links TRBV2 to TRBJ1-5; D not resolved. Looked up from germline, CDR1 is SNHLY and CDR2 is FYNNEI. Trimming shortened V by 6 bases and J by 7 bases, and 10 bases separated the two germline ends. The CDR3 loop spans 12 amino acids. CDR3 DNA (partial): TGTGCCAGCAGGGCGGGCCGACAGCCC. Translation gives CASRAGRQP. The full CDR3 protein is CASRAGRQPQHF.

Comments on this clone: The CDR3 extends 3 residues past the end of the read, so its final part is completed from the germline J gene. The chain couples TRBV5-1 to TRBJ2-3, with TRBD1 matching 8 bases. CDR1 is SGHRS and CDR2 is YFSETQ in the germline V gene. The CDR3 consists of 16 residues. V dropped 3 bases and J dropped 2; count of bases not matched to a gene: 8. CDR3 DNA (partial): TGCGCCAGCAGCTGGGTTGCGGGACAGGTCACAGATACG. This gives the protein CASSWVAGQVTDT. The CDR3 as a whole reads CASSWVAGQVTDTQYF.

For this clone: The CDR3 is cut off 3 residues early in the read; its end comes from the germline J gene. J is TRBJ2-5 and V is TRBV5-1, with D possibly matching TRBD2 (6 bases). V gave up 3 bases and J gave up 5 bases, with 17 bases separating them. Germline-derived CDR1 and CDR2 are SGHRS and YFSETQ. There are 15 residues in the CDR3. The CDR3 loop is CASSSGDGGAETQYF. CDR3 DNA, as far as it was read: TGCGCCAGCAGCTCCGGCGACGGGGGAGCTGAGACC. Full variable domain (outside the CDR3, taken from reference TRBV5-1 and TRBJ2-5): KAGVTQTPRYLIKTRGQQVTLSCSPISGHRSVSWYQQTPGQGLQFLFEYFSETQRNKGNFPGRFSGRQFSNSRSEMNVSTLELGDSALYLCASSSGDGGAETQYFGPGTRLLVL.

As concerns this clone: The read ends 3 residues shy of where the CDR3 ends; the end is completed using the germline J gene. The genes are TRBV5-5 and TRBJ1-5; 10 bases fit TRBD1. Germline V gene data show CDR1 as SGHKS and CDR2 as YYEKEE (reference sequence). The J segment lost 6 bases and the V segment lost 2 bases, leaving 5 bases of the junction unmatched. This CDR3 region has 15 residues. Partial CDR3 DNA: TGTGCCAGCAGCTTCATGACAGGGGGCGGTCAGCCC. It codes for CASSFMTGGGQP. The full CDR3 is CASSFMTGGGQPQHF.

As regards this clone: From the germline J gene comes the end of the CDR3, since the read stops 3 residues before it. J is TRBJ2-3 and V is TRBV4-2; TRBD2 matches at 10 bases. In germline, CDR1 is LGHNA, CDR2 YNFKEQ. Trimming at V came to 5 bases and at J to 6 bases, leaving 14 bases not matched to a gene. The CDR3 is 17 residues long. The CDR3 DNA, read in part, is TGTGCCAGCAGCGAAGGGACTAGCGCTATTCGGGTGGATACG. It yields the protein CASSEGTSAIRVDT. The complete CDR3 protein is CASSEGTSAIRVDTQYF.

Regarding this clone: The CDR3 end lies 3 residues beyond the end of the read and is filled in from the germline J gene. The gene calls are TRBV4-1 and TRBJ2-5; no firm D call. Germline lookup yields CDR1 MGHRA and CDR2 YSYEKL. V lost 1 base to trimming and J lost 5 bases, with 11 bases between them. The CDR3 spans 14 residues. The part of the CDR3 DNA that was read is TGCGCCAGCAGCCAAGGCACTCCCAAGGAGACC. It specifies CASSQGTPKET. In full, the CDR3 reads CASSQGTPKETQYF.

Points on this clone: The read stops 3 residues short of the end of the CDR3; the missing end is completed from the germline J gene. The chain has TRBV28 and TRBJ2-1; the D gene is possibly TRBD1 (5 bases). Trimming removed 2 bases from V and 0 bases from J, with 8 bases in between. CDR3 size: 15 residues. The germline V gene has CDR1 MDHEN and CDR2 SYDVKM. The CDR3 sequence is CASSLAGPSYNEQFF. Partial CDR3 DNA: TGTGCCAGCAGTTTAGCAGGGCCCTCCTACAATGAG.

Worth noting for this clone: The read falls 3 residues short of the CDR3 end, and the missing part is taken from the germline J gene. The rearrangement links TRBV7-2 to TRBJ2-4; tentatively, D is TRBD1 (6 bases). The V gene's germline CDR1 is SGHTA and CDR2 FQGNSA. Trimming cost V 1 base and J 9 bases, with 13 bases left between them. CDR3 size: 14 residues. This chain's CDR3 is CASSLVPEGGIQYF. The sequenced CDR3 bases are TGTGCCAGCAGCTTAGTCCCCGAAGGGGGCATT.

The covered CDR3 bases are TGCGCCAGCAGTGAGTCAGGACAGATGACAGATACG. This translates into CASSESGQMTDT. The CDR3, in full, reads CASSESGQMTDTQYF. The J gene is TRBJ2-3, the V gene TRBV10-2; D is perhaps TRBD1 (6 bases). The CDR3 end is not reached by the read, which stops 3 residues before it; the germline J gene fills it in. Germline-derived CDR1 and CDR2 are WSHSY and SAAADI. The CDR3 sequence is 15 residues long. V was pared by 0 bases and J by 3 bases, with 10 bases between.

Details on this clone: Read data end 3 residues before the CDR3 end; the end is taken from the germline J gene. The V and J genes are TRBV5-4 and TRBJ2-1, with 8 nucleotides matching TRBD2. Looked up from germline, CDR1 is SGHNT and CDR2 is YYREEE (reference sequence). Germline trimming cut 3 bases from V and 6 bases from J; bases unmatched to any gene: 8. The CDR3 sequence is 15 residues long. The sequenced CDR3 bases are TGTGCCAGCAGCTATGGAGCGGGAGTTTCCAATGAG. This gives the protein CASSYGAGVSNE. Given in full, the CDR3 is CASSYGAGVSNEQFF.

Note on this clone: The CDR3 extends 3 residues past the end of the read, so its final part is completed from the germline J gene. The V gene is TRBV12-3 or TRBV12-4, the J gene TRBJ2-5; maybe TRBD1 (6 bases). V dropped 3 bases and J dropped 1 base, with 9 bases sitting between them. The CDR3 is 14 amino acids. CDR3 protein: CASSLGAGQETQYF. The CDR3 bases that were read are TGTGCCAGCAGTTTGGGGGCGGGCCAAGAGACC.

Notes on this clone: The read terminates 3 residues ahead of where the CDR3 ends, so the germline J gene completes it. The rearrangement uses TRBV11-2 and TRBJ1-1, with D maybe TRBD1 (5 bases). V lost 0 bases and J 5 bases, leaving 13 bases between the germline ends. Germline CDR1 is SGHAT and CDR2 is FQNNGV. The CDR3 covers 15 residues. The CDR3 bases that were read are TGTGCCAGCAGCTTAGATCCATCAGGGTCGACTGAA. It codes for CASSLDPSGSTE. The entire CDR3 protein reads CASSLDPSGSTEAFF.

The covered CDR3 bases are TGTGCCAGCTTAACCCGACTTAACTACGAG. Its protein product is CASLTRLNYE. Given in full, the CDR3 is CASLTRLNYEQYF. The chain couples TRBV5-6 to TRBJ2-7, with D uncertain. Read data end 3 residues before the CDR3 end; the end is taken from the germline J gene. The CDR3 consists of 13 residues. V dropped 7 bases and J dropped 3 bases, with 14 bases sitting between them. Germline-derived CDR1 and CDR2 are SGHDT and YYEEEE.

As regards this clone: The DNA ends 3 residues before the CDR3 does, and the rest of the CDR3 is filled in from the germline J gene. The chain has TRBV7-9 and TRBJ2-5; D is perhaps TRBD1 (6 bases). Between the trimmed V and J ends, which lost 5 bases and 7 bases, there was a span of 11 bases. Germline-derived CDR1 and CDR2 are SEHNR and FQNEAQ (reference sequence). This CDR3 contains 12 residues. The sequenced part of the CDR3 DNA is TGTGCCAGCAGCAACACAGGGAGGACC. This sequence encodes CASSNTGRT. The complete CDR3 reads CASSNTGRTQYF.

With respect to this clone: The CDR3 end lies 3 residues beyond the end of the read and is filled in from the germline J gene. This rearrangement joins TRBV6-1 to TRBJ2-2, with D perhaps matching TRBD1 (6 bases). Germline lookup yields CDR1 MNHNS and CDR2 SASEGT. This CDR3 region has 13 residues. With 4 bases removed from V and 4 bases from J, the gap between germline ends came to 7 bases. The part of the CDR3 DNA that was read is TGTGCCAGCAGTGCAGGGGCCACCGGGGAG. Translating gives CASSAGATGE. The entire CDR3 is CASSAGATGELFF.

Regarding this clone: Read sequence stops 3 residues before the CDR3 end, and the germline J gene provides the missing end. This chain uses TRBV2 with TRBJ1-4; 10 nucleotides match TRBD1. Germline assignment: CDR1 SNHLY and CDR2 FYNNEI. J gave up 8 bases and V 6 bases, and 6 bases lay outside the gene matches. The length of the CDR3 is 14 residues. CDR3 DNA, as far as it was read: TGTGCCAGCAGCCGGGACAGGGGAAGGGAAAAA. This gives the protein CASSRDRGREK. In full, the CDR3 reads CASSRDRGREKLFF.

Note on this clone: The read halts 3 residues ahead of the CDR3 end, with the missing end drawn from the germline J gene. The chain links TRBV12-5 to TRBJ2-1, with TRBD2 matching over 13 bases. Germline V gene sequence: CDR1 LGHNT, CDR2 FRNRAP. Trimming cost V 4 bases and J 0 bases; bases outside gene matches: 15. The CDR3 runs to 21 residues. The CDR3 loop reads CASGWEIPGLAGTSSYNEQFF. The covered CDR3 bases are TGTGCTAGTGGTTGGGAGATACCGGGACTAGCGGGGACGAGCTCCTACAATGAG.

In regard to this clone: Sequencing ends 3 residues short of the CDR3 end; the germline J gene provides the rest. J is TRBJ2-2 and V is TRBV29-1, with TRBD1 matching 9 bases. The V gene end was trimmed by 5 bases and the J gene end by 2 bases; junction bases not matched to a gene: 3. This CDR3 comprises 14 residues. Germline V gene lookup returns CDR1 SQVTM and CDR2 ANQGSEA. CDR3 protein: CSVRGQGNTGELFF. Incomplete CDR3 DNA: TGCAGCGTTCGGGGACAGGGAAACACCGGGGAG.